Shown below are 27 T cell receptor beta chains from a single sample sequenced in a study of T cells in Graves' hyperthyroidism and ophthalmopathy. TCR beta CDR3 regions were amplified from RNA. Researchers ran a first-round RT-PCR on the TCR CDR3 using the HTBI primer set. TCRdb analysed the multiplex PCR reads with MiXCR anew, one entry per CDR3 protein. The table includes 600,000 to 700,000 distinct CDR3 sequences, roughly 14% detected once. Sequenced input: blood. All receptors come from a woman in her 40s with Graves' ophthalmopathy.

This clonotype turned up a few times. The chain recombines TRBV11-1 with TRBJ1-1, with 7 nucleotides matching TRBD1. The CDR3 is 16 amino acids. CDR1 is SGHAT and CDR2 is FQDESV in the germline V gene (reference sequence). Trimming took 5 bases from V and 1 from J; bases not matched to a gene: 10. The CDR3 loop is CASSPRDSLPNTEAFF. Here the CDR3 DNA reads TGTGCCAGCAGCCCGCGGGACAGTCTACCGAACACTGAAGCTTTCTTT.

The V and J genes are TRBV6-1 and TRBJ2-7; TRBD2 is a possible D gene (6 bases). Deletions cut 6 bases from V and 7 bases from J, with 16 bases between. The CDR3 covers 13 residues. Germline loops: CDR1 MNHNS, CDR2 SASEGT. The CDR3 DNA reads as TGTGCCAGCAGAAGACAAACGGGGGAGGAGCAGTACTTC. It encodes CASRRQTGEEQYF.

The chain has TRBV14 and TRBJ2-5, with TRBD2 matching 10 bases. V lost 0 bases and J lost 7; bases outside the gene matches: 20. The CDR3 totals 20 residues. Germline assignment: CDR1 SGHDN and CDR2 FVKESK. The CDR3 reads CASSQDRGGTSARPEGTQYF. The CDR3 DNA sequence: TGTGCCAGCAGCCAAGACCGCGGTGGGACTAGCGCGCGACCCGAAGGGACCCAGTACTTC.

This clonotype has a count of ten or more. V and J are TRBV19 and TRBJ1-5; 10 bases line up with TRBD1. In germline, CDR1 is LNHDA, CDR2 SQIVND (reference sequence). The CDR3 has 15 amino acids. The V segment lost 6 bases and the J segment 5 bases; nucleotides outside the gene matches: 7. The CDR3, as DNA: TGTGCCAGTAGGAGCCGACAGGGGGCCTATCAGCCCCAGCATTTT. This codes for CASRSRQGAYQPQHF.

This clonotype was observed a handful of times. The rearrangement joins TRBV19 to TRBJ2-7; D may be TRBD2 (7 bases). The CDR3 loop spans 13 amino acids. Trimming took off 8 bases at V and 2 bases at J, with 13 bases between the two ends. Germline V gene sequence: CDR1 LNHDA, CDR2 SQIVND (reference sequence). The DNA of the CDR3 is TGTGCCAGTGCGGGGGCCCCCGCCTACGAGCAGTACTTC. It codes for CASAGAPAYEQYF.

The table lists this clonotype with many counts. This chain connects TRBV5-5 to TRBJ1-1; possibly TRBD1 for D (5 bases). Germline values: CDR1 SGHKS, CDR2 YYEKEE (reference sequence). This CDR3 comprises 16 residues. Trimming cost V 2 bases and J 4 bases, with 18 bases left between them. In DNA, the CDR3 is TGTGCCAGCAGCTTATCCGGGGCCGAAAAGCGCACTGAAGCTTTCTTT. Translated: CASSLSGAEKRTEAFF.

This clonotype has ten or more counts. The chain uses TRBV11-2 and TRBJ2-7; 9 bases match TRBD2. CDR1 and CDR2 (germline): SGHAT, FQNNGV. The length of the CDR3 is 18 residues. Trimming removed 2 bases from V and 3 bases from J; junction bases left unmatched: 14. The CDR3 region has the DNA TGTGCCAGCAGCTTACTCCGCTCGACAGATAGCGGGAGCTACGAGCAGTACTTC. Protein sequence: CASSLLRSTDSGSYEQYF.

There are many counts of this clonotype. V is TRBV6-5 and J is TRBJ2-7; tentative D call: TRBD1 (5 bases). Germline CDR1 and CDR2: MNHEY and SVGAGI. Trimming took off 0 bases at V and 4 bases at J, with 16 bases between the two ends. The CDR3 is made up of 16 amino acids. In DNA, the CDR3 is TGTGCCAGCAGTTACTCGGGGCAAGGGCCGGTATACGAGCAGTACTTC. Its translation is CASSYSGQGPVYEQYF.

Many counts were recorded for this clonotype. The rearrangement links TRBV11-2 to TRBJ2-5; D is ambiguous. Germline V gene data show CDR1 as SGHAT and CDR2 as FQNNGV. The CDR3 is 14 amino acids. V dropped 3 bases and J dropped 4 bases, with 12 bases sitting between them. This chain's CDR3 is CASSFNSISETQYF. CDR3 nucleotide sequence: TGTGCCAGCAGCTTCAACAGCATTTCAGAGACCCAGTACTTC.

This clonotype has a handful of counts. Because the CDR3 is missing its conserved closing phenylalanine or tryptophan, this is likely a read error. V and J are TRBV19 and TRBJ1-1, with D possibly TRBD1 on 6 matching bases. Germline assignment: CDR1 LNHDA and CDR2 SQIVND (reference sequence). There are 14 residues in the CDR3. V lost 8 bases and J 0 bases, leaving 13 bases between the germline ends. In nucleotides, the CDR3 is TGTGCCAGTGCAGGGGATATCATGAACACTGAAGCTTTCTCT. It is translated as CASAGDIMNTEAFS.

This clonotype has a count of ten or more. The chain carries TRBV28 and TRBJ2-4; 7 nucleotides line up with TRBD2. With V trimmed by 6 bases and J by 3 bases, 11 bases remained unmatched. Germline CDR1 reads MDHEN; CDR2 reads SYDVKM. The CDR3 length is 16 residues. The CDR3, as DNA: TGTGCCAGCAGCCGACTAGCCGGTTCGGGCAAAAACATTCAGTACTTC. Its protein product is CASSRLAGSGKNIQYF.

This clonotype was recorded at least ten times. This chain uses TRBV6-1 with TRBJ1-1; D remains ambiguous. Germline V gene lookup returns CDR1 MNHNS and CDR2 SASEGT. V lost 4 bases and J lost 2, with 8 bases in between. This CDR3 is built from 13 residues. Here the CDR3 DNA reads TGTGCCAGCAGTGCCCGGGGTAACACTGAAGCTTTCTTT. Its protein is CASSARGNTEAFF.

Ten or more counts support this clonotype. The CDR3, as DNA: TGTGCCAGCAGTCCCCGGCCAGGGGGCTCCGTCGAGCAGTACTTC. This codes for CASSPRPGGSVEQYF. The chain combines TRBV28 with TRBJ2-7, with 8 bases aligning to TRBD1. Germline values: CDR1 MDHEN, CDR2 SYDVKM. The CDR3 totals 15 residues. V dropped 5 bases and J dropped 6; count of bases not matched to a gene: 12.

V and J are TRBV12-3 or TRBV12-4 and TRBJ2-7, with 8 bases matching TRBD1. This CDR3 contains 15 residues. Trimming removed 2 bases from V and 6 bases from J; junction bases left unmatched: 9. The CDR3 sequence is CASSLQAGTGVEQYF. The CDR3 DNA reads TGTGCCAGCAGTTTACAAGCCGGGACAGGTGTCGAGCAGTACTTC.

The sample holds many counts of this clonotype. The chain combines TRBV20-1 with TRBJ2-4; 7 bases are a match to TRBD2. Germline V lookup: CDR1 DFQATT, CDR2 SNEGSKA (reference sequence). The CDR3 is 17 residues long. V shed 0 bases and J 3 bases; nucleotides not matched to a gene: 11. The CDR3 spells CSARDRLLAAIKNIQYF. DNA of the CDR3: TGCAGTGCTAGAGATCGTCTCCTAGCGGCCATCAAAAACATTCAGTACTTC.

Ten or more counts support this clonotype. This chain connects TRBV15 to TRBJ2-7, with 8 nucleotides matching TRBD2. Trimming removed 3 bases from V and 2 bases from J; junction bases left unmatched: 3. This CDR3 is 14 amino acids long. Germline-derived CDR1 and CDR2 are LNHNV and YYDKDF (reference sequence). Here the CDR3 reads CATSRDSGTYEQYF. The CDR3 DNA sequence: TGTGCCACCAGCAGGGATAGCGGGACCTACGAGCAGTACTTC.

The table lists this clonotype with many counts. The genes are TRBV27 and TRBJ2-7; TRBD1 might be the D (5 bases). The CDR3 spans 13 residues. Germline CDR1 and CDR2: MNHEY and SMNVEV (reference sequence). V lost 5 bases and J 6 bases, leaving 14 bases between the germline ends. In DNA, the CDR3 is TGTGCCAGCAGTCGCCAGGGCTGGGGCGAGCAGTACTTC. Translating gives CASSRQGWGEQYF.

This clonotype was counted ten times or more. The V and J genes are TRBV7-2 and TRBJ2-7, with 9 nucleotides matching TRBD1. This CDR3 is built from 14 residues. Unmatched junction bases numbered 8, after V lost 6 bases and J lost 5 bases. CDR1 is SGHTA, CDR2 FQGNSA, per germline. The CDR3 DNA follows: TGTGCCAGCAGACCCGGGACAGGGTCTGACGAGCAGTACTTC. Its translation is CASRPGTGSDEQYF.

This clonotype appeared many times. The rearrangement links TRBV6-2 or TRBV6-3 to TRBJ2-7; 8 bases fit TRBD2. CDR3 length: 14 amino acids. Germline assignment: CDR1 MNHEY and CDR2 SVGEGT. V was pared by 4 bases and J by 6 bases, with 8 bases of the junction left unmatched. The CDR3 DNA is TGTGCCAGCAGTTCAAGCGGGAGTATAGCCGAGCAGTACTTC. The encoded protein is CASSSSGSIAEQYF.

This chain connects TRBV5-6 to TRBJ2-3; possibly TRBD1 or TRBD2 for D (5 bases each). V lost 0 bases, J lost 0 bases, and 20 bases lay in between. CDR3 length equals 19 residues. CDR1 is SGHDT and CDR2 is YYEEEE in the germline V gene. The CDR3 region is CASSLGVKGRVTSTDTQYF. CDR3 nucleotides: TGTGCCAGCAGCTTGGGGGTAAAGGGGCGGGTTACTAGCACAGATACGCAGTATTTT.

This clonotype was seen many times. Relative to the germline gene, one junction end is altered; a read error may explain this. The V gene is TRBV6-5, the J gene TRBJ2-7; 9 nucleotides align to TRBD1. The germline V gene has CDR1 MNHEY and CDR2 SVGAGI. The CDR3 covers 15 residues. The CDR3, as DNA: TGTGCCAGCAGTTCCCAACCGACAGGGGGAGCCACCCAGGGCTTC. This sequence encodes CASSSQPTGGATQGF.

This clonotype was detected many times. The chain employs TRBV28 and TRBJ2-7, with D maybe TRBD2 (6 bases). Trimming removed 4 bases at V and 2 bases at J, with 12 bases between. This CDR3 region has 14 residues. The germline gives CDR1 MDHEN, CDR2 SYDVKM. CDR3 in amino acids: CASSSGDRAYEQYF. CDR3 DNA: TGTGCCAGCAGTTCGGGGGACCGTGCCTACGAGCAGTACTTC.

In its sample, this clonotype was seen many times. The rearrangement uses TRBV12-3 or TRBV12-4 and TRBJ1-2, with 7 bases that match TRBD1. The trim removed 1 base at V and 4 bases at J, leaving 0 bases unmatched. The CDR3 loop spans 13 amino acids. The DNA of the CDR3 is TGTGCCAGCAGTTTAGGGGACAGCTATGGCTACACCTTC. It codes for CASSLGDSYGYTF.

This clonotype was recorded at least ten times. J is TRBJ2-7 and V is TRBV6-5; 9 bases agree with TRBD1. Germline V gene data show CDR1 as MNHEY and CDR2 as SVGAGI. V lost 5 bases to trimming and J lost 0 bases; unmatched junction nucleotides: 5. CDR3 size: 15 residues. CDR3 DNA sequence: TGTGCCAGCAGTCCCGGGACAGGGAGCTCCTACGAGCAGTACTTC. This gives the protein CASSPGTGSSYEQYF.

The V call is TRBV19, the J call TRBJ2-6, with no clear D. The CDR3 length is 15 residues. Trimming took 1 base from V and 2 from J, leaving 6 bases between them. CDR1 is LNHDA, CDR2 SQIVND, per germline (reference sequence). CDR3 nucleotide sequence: TGTGCCAGTAGTATAGGCATGCCTGGGGCCAACGTCCTGACTTTC. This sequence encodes CASSIGMPGANVLTF. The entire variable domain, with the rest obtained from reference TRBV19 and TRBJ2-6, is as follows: DGGITQSPKYLFRKEGQNVTLSCEQNLNHDAMYWYRQDPGQGLRLIYYSQIVNDFQKGDIAEGYSVSREKKESFPLTVTSAQKNPTAFYLCASSIGMPGANVLTFGAGSRLTVL.

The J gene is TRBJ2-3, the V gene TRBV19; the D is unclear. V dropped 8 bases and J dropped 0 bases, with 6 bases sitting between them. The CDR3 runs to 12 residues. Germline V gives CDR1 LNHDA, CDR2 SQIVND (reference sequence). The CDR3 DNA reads TGTGCCAGTCCGAAAAGCACAGATACGCAGTATTTT. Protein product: CASPKSTDTQYF.

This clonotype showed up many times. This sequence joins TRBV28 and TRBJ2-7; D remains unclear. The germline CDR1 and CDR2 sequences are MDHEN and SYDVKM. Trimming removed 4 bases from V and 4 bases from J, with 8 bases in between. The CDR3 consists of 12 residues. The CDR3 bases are TGTGCCAGCAGTTGGACCGATTACGAGCAGTACTTC. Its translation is CASSWTDYEQYF.